What follows are 8 T cell receptor beta chains derived from one specimen sequenced in a study of cytomegalovirus exposure and HLA in healthy donors. PCR used 60 Vbeta primers and 13 Jbeta primers. The method was immunoSEQ multiplex PCR; TCRdb's version includes in-frame clones alone and lacks a portion of them. The table lists over 150,000 clones, over 65% of them singletons. Sequencing was performed on PBMCs. Every receptor here comes from a middle-aged woman in good health and CMV-seronegative.

The chain links TRBV27 to TRBJ2-5; 15 bases fit TRBD2. The CDR3 is 16 amino acids. Looked up from germline, CDR1 is MNHEY and CDR2 is SMNVEV (reference sequence). Germline trimming cut 3 bases from V and 5 bases from J; bases unmatched to any gene: 4. The CDR3: CASSLGLAGGWETQYF. The CDR3 coding sequence is TGTGCCAGCAGTTTGGGACTAGCGGGAGGCTGGGAGACCCAGTACTTC.

The chain carries TRBV7-9 and TRBJ2-2, with 7 bases lining up with TRBD2. The germline V gene encodes CDR1 SEHNR and CDR2 FQNEAQ (reference sequence). The V and J ends lost 11 bases and 1 base, in that order; junction bases with no gene match: 4. The CDR3 has 13 residues. The CDR3 DNA reads as TGTGCCCCCCTAGCGGTGAACACCGGGGAGCTGTTTTTT. It specifies CAPLAVNTGELFF. The variable domain in full, completed from reference TRBV7-9 and TRBJ2-2, reads DTGVSQNPRHKITKRGQNVTFRCDPISEHNRLYWYRQTLGQGPEFLTYFQNEAQLEKSRLLSDRFSAERPKGSFSTLEIQRTEQGDSAMYLCAPLAVNTGELFFGEGSRLTVL.

The chain combines TRBV6-6 with TRBJ2-7, with a possible D match to TRBD2 (6 bases). The germline V gene encodes CDR1 MNHNY and CDR2 SVGAGI (reference sequence). The V end was cut by 6 bases, the J end by 0 bases, with 15 bases between. The CDR3 loop spans 15 amino acids. The CDR3 nucleotides read TGTGCCAGCAGGACCCCGGGACTCCCCTCCTACGAGCAGTACTTC. Residues: CASRTPGLPSYEQYF.

The genes are TRBV2 and TRBJ2-3; TRBD2 agrees at 8 bases. Per germline, CDR1 SNHLY and CDR2 FYNNEI. This CDR3 is 17 amino acids long. J was trimmed by 1 base and V by 2 bases; bases with no gene match: 8. The chain's CDR3 is CASSERAGGRGTDTQYF. The CDR3 nucleotides read TGTGCCAGCAGTGAACGCGCGGGGGGTCGGGGCACAGATACGCAGTATTTT.

The chain recombines TRBV6-5 with TRBJ2-7; weak D call: TRBD2 (7 bases). Germline-derived CDR1 and CDR2 are MNHEY and SVGAGI. V gave up 6 bases and J gave up 3 bases, with 12 bases separating them. This CDR3 is 13 amino acids long. CDR3 protein: CASSHREGYEQYF. The CDR3 DNA reads as TGTGCCAGCAGCCACAGGGAGGGCTACGAGCAGTACTTC.

About this clone: The sample carries other DNA sequences with the same CDR3. This chain connects TRBV18 to TRBJ2-5, with D possibly being TRBD1 (6 bases). The CDR3 has 13 amino acids. The germline gives CDR1 KGHSH, CDR2 LQKENI. Trimming cost V 5 bases and J 2 bases, with 9 bases left between them. The CDR3 nucleotides read TGTGCCAGCTCATCCGGACAGCAAGAGACCCAGTACTTC. Its translation: CASSSGQQETQYF.

The sample holds one count of this clone. The V gene is TRBV7-2, the J gene TRBJ2-7, with D possibly TRBD2 on 6 matching bases. Germline V gene lookup returns CDR1 SGHTA and CDR2 FQGNSA. Between the trimmed V and J ends, which lost 6 bases and 1 base, there was a span of 19 bases. The CDR3 runs 16 residues. Written as DNA, the CDR3 is TGTGCCAGCAGACAGCTCATGGGAGGAGGATCCTACGAGCAGTACTTC. Translating it yields CASRQLMGGGSYEQYF.

CDR3 DNA sequence: TGTGCCAGCAGTCATGGCGGGAGGGACTACGAGCAGTACTTC. This translates into CASSHGGRDYEQYF. The chain couples TRBV11-3 to TRBJ2-7; 9 bases map to TRBD2. With V trimmed by 6 bases and J by 3 bases, 6 bases remained unmatched. CDR1 is SGHNT and CDR2 is YENEEA in the germline V gene. The CDR3 spans 14 residues.